The text below deals with one T cell receptor beta chain. Per germline, CDR1 LGHDT and CDR2 YNNKEL (reference sequence). Losses at the gene ends were 4 bases for V and 1 base for J; bases not matched to a gene: 4. This CDR3 is built from 16 residues. Sequencing was performed with immunoSEQ multiplex PCR; in TCRdb, only in-frame clones are kept and a portion is missing. The sample carries roughly 400,000 clones, roughly 86% recorded once. This specimen comes from a study of blood T cell repertoires in COVID-19. Study context: The samples span acute and convalescent COVID-19 from the United States, Italy and Spain.

The specimen was PBMCs or T cells enriched from blood (not recorded which). The sequence came from a woman aged 40 to 50 with acute COVID-19. J is TRBJ2-4 and V is TRBV3-1 (or the pseudogene TRBV3-2); 10 bases align to TRBD1. CDR3: CASSPWDRGAKNIQYF. The CDR3 bases are TGTGCCAGCAGCCCCTGGGACAGGGGTGCCAAAAACATTCAGTACTTC.